These 8 T cell receptor beta chains came from one sample sequenced in a study of identifying expanded T cells in peripheral blood (dated by TCRdb to between 2018 and 2021). Libraries came from the immunoSEQ multiplex PCR assay. TCRdb holds this immuneACCESS table with in-frame rearrangements only. Some clones are missing; in checked studies, unresolved V genes explain under half, and the rest has no known cause. This sample holds some 96,000 clones; roughly 88% were observed only once. Of the sample, 5.5% to 6.5% is held by the ten largest clones. The specimen was blood. Receptor source: a person aged 18 to 75 in good health.

The chain recombines TRBV18 with TRBJ1-3; tentative D call: TRBD1 (5 bases). V was clipped by 3 bases and J by 0 bases, with 15 bases between them. CDR1 is KGHSH and CDR2 is LQKENI in the germline V gene. The CDR3 is made up of 17 amino acids. The CDR3: CASSPSGGTNSGNTIYF. CDR3 DNA: TGTGCCAGCTCACCTTCGGGGGGGACCAACTCTGGAAACACCATATATTTT. The variable domain in full, completed from reference TRBV18 and TRBJ1-3, reads NAGVMQNPRHLVRRRGQEARLRCSPMKGHSHVYWYRQLPEEGLKFMVYLQKENIIDESGMPKERFSAEFPKEGPSILRIQQVVRGDSAAYFCASSPSGGTNSGNTIYFGEGSWLTVV.

V is TRBV19 and J is TRBJ1-1; a possible D gene is TRBD1 (6 bases). The V gene's germline CDR1 is LNHDA and CDR2 SQIVND (reference sequence). Deletions cut 6 bases from V and 1 base from J, with 9 bases between. The CDR3 has 13 amino acids. Here the CDR3 reads CASRRQENTEAFF. The CDR3, as DNA: TGTGCCAGTAGGAGACAGGAGAACACTGAAGCTTTCTTT.

This clone has more than one count but fewer than ten. The chain couples TRBV19 to TRBJ1-2; D possibly corresponds to TRBD1 (6 bases). The CDR3 consists of 15 residues. CDR1 and CDR2 (germline): LNHDA, SQIVND (reference sequence). Trimming left V 0 bases short and J 8 bases short, with 16 bases between. The CDR3 is CASSIDLVRGAGYTF. The CDR3 DNA follows: TGTGCCAGTAGTATAGATTTGGTCCGGGGGGCCGGCTACACCTTC.

The V gene is TRBV11-1, the J gene TRBJ1-1, with 8 positions matching TRBD1. Germline V gives CDR1 SGHAT, CDR2 FQDESV (reference sequence). This CDR3 region has 16 residues. The J segment lost 4 bases and the V segment lost 5 bases, leaving 12 bases of the junction unmatched. The CDR3 sequence is CASSPGGLGVGTEAFF. The DNA for the CDR3 is TGTGCCAGCAGCCCAGGGGGCCTCGGTGTAGGCACTGAAGCTTTCTTT. Filled out from reference TRBV11-1 and TRBJ1-1, the complete variable domain reads EAEVAQSPRYKITEKSQAVAFWCDPISGHATLYWYRQILGQGPELLVQFQDESVVDDSQLPKDRFSAERLKGVDSTLKIQPAELGDSAMYLCASSPGGLGVGTEAFFGQGTRLTVV.

This chain uses TRBV19 with TRBJ1-6; D gene unclear. CDR1 is LNHDA and CDR2 is SQIVND in the germline V gene (reference sequence). V was shortened by 1 base and J by 10 bases, with 14 bases between the two germline ends. The CDR3 spans 15 residues. CDR3 DNA: TGTGCCAGTAGTATAGGAGCGACACAAGGATCACCCCTCCACTTT. Its protein is CASSIGATQGSPLHF. The full variable domain, its missing parts supplied by reference TRBV19 and TRBJ1-6, is DGGITQSPKYLFRKEGQNVTLSCEQNLNHDAMYWYRQDPGQGLRLIYYSQIVNDFQKGDIAEGYSVSREKKESFPLTVTSAQKNPTAFYLCASSIGATQGSPLHFGNGTRLTVT.

The chain is built from TRBV7-9 and TRBJ1-2, with unresolved D. V was trimmed by 5 bases and J by 8 bases, leaving 24 bases between them. This CDR3 has 16 residues. Germline-derived CDR1 and CDR2 are SEHNR and FQNEAQ (reference sequence). As DNA, the CDR3 is TGTGCCAGCAGCCCCCCCCTATACGACGCCGAGGACGGCTACACCTTC. It encodes CASSPPLYDAEDGYTF.

This sequence joins TRBV14 and TRBJ2-3; D call uncertain. The CDR3 spans 13 residues. Trimming left V 0 bases short and J 5 bases short, with 6 bases between. CDR1 and CDR2 (germline): SGHDN, FVKESK. For the CDR3, the DNA is TGTGCCAGCAGCCAAGATCGAAGAGATACGCAGTATTTT. This gives the protein CASSQDRRDTQYF.

The gene calls are TRBV19 and TRBJ2-3; TRBD2 might be the D (5 bases). Germline loops: CDR1 LNHDA, CDR2 SQIVND (reference sequence). The germline V and J ends were trimmed by 2 bases and 2 bases, with 11 bases remaining between them. The CDR3 is 15 amino acids. As DNA, the CDR3 is TGTGCCAGTAGTATAAGGGCGGGTCACACAGATACGCAGTATTTT. Translated, it gives CASSIRAGHTDTQYF. Supplemented by reference TRBV19 and TRBJ2-3, the full variable domain reads DGGITQSPKYLFRKEGQNVTLSCEQNLNHDAMYWYRQDPGQGLRLIYYSQIVNDFQKGDIAEGYSVSREKKESFPLTVTSAQKNPTAFYLCASSIRAGHTDTQYFGPGTRLTVL.